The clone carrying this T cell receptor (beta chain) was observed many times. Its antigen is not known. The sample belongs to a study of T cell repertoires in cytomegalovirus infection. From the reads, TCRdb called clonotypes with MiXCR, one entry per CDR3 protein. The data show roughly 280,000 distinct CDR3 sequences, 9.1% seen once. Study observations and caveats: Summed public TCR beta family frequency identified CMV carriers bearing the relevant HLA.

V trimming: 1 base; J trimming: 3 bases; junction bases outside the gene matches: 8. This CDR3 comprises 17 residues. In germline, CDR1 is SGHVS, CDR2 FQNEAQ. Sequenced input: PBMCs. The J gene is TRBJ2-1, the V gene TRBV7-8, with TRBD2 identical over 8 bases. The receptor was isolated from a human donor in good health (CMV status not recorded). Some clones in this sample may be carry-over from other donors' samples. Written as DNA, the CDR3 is TGTGCCAGCAGCTTAGGTGCTAGCGGGTTTGGCTACAATGAGCAGTTCTTC. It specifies CASSLGASGFGYNEQFF.